The T cell receptor beta chain described here comes from a study of sequential checkpoint blockade in melanoma. Across the study: Arm A got nivolumab then ipilimumab; arm B the reverse, 1:1. After both sequences, patients received maintenance nivolumab.

Assay used: immunoSEQ multiplex PCR; TCRdb lists only in-frame clones, some missing. This table holds about 21,000 clones, 80% to 90% found once. Treatment denoted: randomized to nivolumab then ipilimumab (arm A) or the reverse (arm B). Sorted cells were live CD3+CD8+, lacking CD19 and CD56, from PBMCs. Germline CDR1 reads SGHVS; CDR2 reads FQNEAQ. The CDR3 totals 16 residues. V was clipped by 5 bases and J by 0 bases; unmatched bases: 7. The input for sequencing was CD8+ T cells sorted from blood (inferred from file names), taken from a patient given nivolumab and ipilimumab in sequence. The sequence came from a human donor with melanoma. This chain links TRBV7-8 with TRBJ1-5; 7 bases match TRBD1. CDR3 protein: CASSPLQGTSNQPQHF. The CDR3 coding sequence is TGTGCCAGCAGCCCCCTACAGGGGACTAGCAATCAGCCCCAGCATTTT.